Each of the 10 T cell receptor beta chains below was sequenced from the same sample in a study of T cell responses to AZD1222 COVID-19 vaccine. Assay: immunoSEQ multiplex PCR; the TCRdb copy retains only in-frame clones and omits some. In the table there are roughly 100,000 clones, about 85% of which are singletons. Here the sequenced sample was peripheral blood, taken on day 0 of AZD1222 vaccination. The receptor source for this set is an adult in good health.

The genes are TRBV7-9 and TRBJ1-5; D call uncertain. CDR3 length equals 12 residues. The germline V and J ends were trimmed by 5 bases and 7 bases, with 9 bases remaining between them. Germline CDR1 and CDR2: SEHNR and FQNEAQ (reference sequence). This CDR3 reads CASSPDYQPQHF. As DNA, the CDR3 is TGTGCCAGCAGCCCGGATTACCAGCCCCAGCATTTT.

The rearrangement uses TRBV28 and TRBJ1-6; 8 nucleotides line up with TRBD1. With V trimmed by 7 bases and J by 7 bases, 6 bases remained unmatched. This CDR3 is built from 14 residues. CDR1 MDHEN and CDR2 SYDVKM come from the germline V gene. Here the CDR3 reads CASISYRGNSPLHF. The CDR3 nucleotides are TGTGCCAGCATTTCGTACAGGGGGAATTCACCCCTCCACTTT.

Here the CDR3 reads CASSPGLAGEYEQYF. The CDR3 region has the DNA TGTGCCAGCTCACCGGGACTAGCGGGGGAGTACGAGCAGTACTTC. The chain has TRBV18 and TRBJ2-7; the match to TRBD2 covers 14 bases. Germline assignment: CDR1 KGHSH and CDR2 LQKENI. The trim removed 3 bases at V and 4 bases at J, leaving 2 bases unmatched. This CDR3 region has 15 residues.

This clone was observed a few times. The chain has TRBV4-1 and TRBJ1-4; D is undetermined. V dropped 4 bases and J dropped 8 bases, with 11 bases sitting between them. CDR3 length: 13 amino acids. Germline CDR1 is MGHRA and CDR2 is YSYEKL. The CDR3 coding sequence is TGCGCCAGCAGCCTAGGAGACGGGGAAAAACTGTTTTTT. Its translation: CASSLGDGEKLFF.

The chain employs TRBV5-1 and TRBJ2-4; no clear D. The length of the CDR3 is 15 residues. V shed 0 bases and J shed 9 bases, with 16 bases lying between them. Germline V CDR1 and CDR2: SGHRS, YFSETQ. CDR3 protein: CASSLGAGPTIIQYF. CDR3 nucleotide sequence: TGCGCCAGCAGCTTGGGGGCAGGCCCCACAATCATTCAGTACTTC.

A single count supports this clone. V is TRBV7-9 and J is TRBJ1-2, with D perhaps matching TRBD1 (6 bases). The germline V and J ends were trimmed by 4 bases and 8 bases, with 17 bases remaining between them. CDR3 length equals 14 residues. Germline loops: CDR1 SEHNR, CDR2 FQNEAQ (reference sequence). This CDR3 is CASSSPGGGEGYTF. In nucleotides, the CDR3 is TGTGCCAGCAGCTCTCCTGGGGGCGGTGAGGGCTACACCTTC.

The V and J genes are TRBV28 and TRBJ1-2; TRBD1 is a possible D gene (6 bases). Germline V gene data show CDR1 as MDHEN and CDR2 as SYDVKM. The CDR3 is 17 residues long. Trimming took off 8 bases at V and 3 bases at J, with 25 bases between the two ends. The CDR3 spells CASLQIRGRGGDYGYTF. Here the CDR3 DNA reads TGTGCCAGCCTCCAAATTAGGGGTAGGGGGGGCGACTATGGCTACACCTTC.

This chain uses TRBV7-8 with TRBJ2-3; no firm D call. The CDR3 length is 12 residues. CDR1 is SGHVS, CDR2 FQNEAQ, per germline. Trimming pared 5 bases from V and 3 bases from J, leaving 6 bases between. CDR3 amino acids: CASSPPTDTQYF. The CDR3 region has the DNA TGTGCCAGCAGCCCTCCTACAGATACGCAGTATTTT.

This chain joins TRBV19 and TRBJ2-5; 7 bases line up with TRBD2. The germline CDR1 and CDR2 sequences are LNHDA and SQIVND (reference sequence). The V and J ends lost 2 bases and 5 bases, in that order; junction bases with no gene match: 8. The CDR3 consists of 15 residues. The CDR3 sequence: CASSILGGRRETQYF. In DNA, the CDR3 is TGTGCCAGTAGTATATTGGGCGGGAGAAGGGAGACCCAGTACTTC.

This clone was recorded only once. This sequence joins TRBV28 and TRBJ1-1; D remains unclear. Germline loops: CDR1 MDHEN, CDR2 SYDVKM. The CDR3 is 16 residues long. V gave up 3 bases and J gave up 4 bases, with 18 bases separating them. CDR3 in amino acids: CASSLTRSRTTTEAFF. CDR3 bases: TGTGCCAGCAGTTTGACGCGCTCCAGGACCACCACTGAAGCTTTCTTT.